A selection of T cell receptor beta chains follows, all from one sample in a study of cytomegalovirus exposure and HLA in healthy donors. This table comes from immunoSEQ multiplex PCR, and its TCRdb copy is limited to in-frame clones, with some not included. The sample features approximately 110,000 clones, with roughly 2.5% in its top ten. The source material was PBMCs. The source is a man aged 30 to 39 in good health and CMV-seronegative. The CDR3 runs from the conserved cysteine through the conserved F or W. A D gene is named only where the DNA matches it firmly.

TRBV7-7,TRBJ2-5,-,CASSLSPGEGATQYF,TGTGCCAGCAGCTTAAGTCCAGGGGAAGGTGCGACCCAGTACTTC
TRBV25-1,TRBJ2-7,TRBD2,CASSGAGGSYEQYF,TGTGCCAGCAGTGGGGCGGGGGGCTCCTACGAGCAGTACTTC
TRBV19,TRBJ1-1,-,CASSFRGNTEAFF,TGTGCCAGTAGTTTCAGGGGGAACACTGAAGCTTTCTTT
TRBV4-2,TRBJ2-7,TRBD1,CASSLSLSDRREQYF,TGTGCCAGCAGCCTCTCCCTCTCGGACAGGCGGGAGCAGTACTTC
TRBV5-6,TRBJ2-3,-,CASSLAAGCTDTQYF,TGTGCCAGCAGCTTGGCCGCGGGGTGCACAGATACGCAGTATTTT
TRBV7-9,TRBJ2-1,-,CASSLRTFSYNEQFF,TGTGCCAGCAGTCTTAGGACATTCTCCTACAATGAGCAGTTCTTC
TRBV7-9,TRBJ1-2,TRBD1,CASSPTGGGYGYTF,TGTGCCAGCAGCCCCACAGGGGGGGGATACGGCTACACCTTC
TRBV6-5,TRBJ1-3,TRBD1,CASRPPGQRNTIYF,TGTGCCAGCAGACCCCCGGGACAGAGAAACACCATATATTTT
TRBV5-1,TRBJ2-1,TRBD2,CASSSVTSGETPEQFF,TGCGCCAGCAGCTCGGTTACTAGCGGGGAGACCCCTGAGCAGTTCTTC
TRBV10-2,TRBJ2-7,-,CASSLGTRAYEQYF,TGCGCCAGCAGTCTAGGGACTCGCGCTTACGAGCAGTACTTC
TRBV7-9,TRBJ2-1,TRBD2,CASSLLAGEAGEQFF,TGTGCCAGCAGCTTACTAGCGGGAGAGGCCGGGGAGCAGTTCTTC
TRBV2,TRBJ1-2,-,CASPGVEVYGYTF,TGTGCCAGCCCCGGAGTTGAGGTCTATGGCTACACCTTC
TRBV11-2,TRBJ1-1,-,CASSLGWGGGTEAFF,TGTGCCAGCAGCTTAGGATGGGGAGGGGGCACTGAAGCTTTCTTT
TRBV7-9,TRBJ2-7,-,CASSPGRYEQYF,TGTGCCAGCAGTCCGGGGAGGTACGAGCAGTACTTC
TRBV28,TRBJ2-1,TRBD2,CASGTSGRYEQFF,TGTGCCAGCGGGACTAGCGGGAGATATGAGCAGTTCTTC
TRBV30,TRBJ1-1,-,CAWGTNWNTEAFF,TGTGCCTGGGGGACTAACTGGAACACTGAAGCTTTCTTT
TRBV15,TRBJ2-7,TRBD1,CATSSPRGLHEQYF,TGTGCCACCAGCAGTCCAAGGGGGCTTCACGAGCAGTACTTC